This T cell receptor (beta chain) comes out of a study of shared clonotypes between healthy human individuals. Overall study results and limits: How much donors shared clonotypes was expected to be affected by sequencing depth.

The protocol was immunoSEQ multiplex PCR, while the TCRdb copy is restricted to in-frame clones and leaves out a portion. This table has a few hundred thousand clones, around 78% appearing once. None of the donors, who were healthy HIV-negative adults, had recently had acute infections or vaccinations. A note on this clone: The antigen is not known.

Trimming removed 3 bases at V and 3 bases at J, with 13 bases between. The CDR3 runs to 15 residues. Germline loops: CDR1 SGDLS, CDR2 YYNGEE. The TCR originated in a woman in her forties in good health. Some clones in this sample may be carry-over from other donors' samples. The gene calls are TRBV9 and TRBJ2-1, with D maybe TRBD1 (7 bases). Sequencing input: PBMCs. The CDR3 coding sequence is TGTGCCAGCAGCGAGGGGGCTAGCGACTACAATGAGCAGTTCTTC. It encodes CASSEGASDYNEQFF.